The next 15 T cell receptor beta chains were all read from a single sample in a study of CXCR3-negative and CXCR3-positive naive CD8 T cells. Study-wide results and caveats: In CXCR3-positive naive cells, the TRB CDR3s were more hydrophobic than in CXCR3-negative naive cells.

The authors made the TRB cDNA libraries by 5' RACE using UMI labels. TCRdb re-called the 5' RACE reads; one entry per CDR3 protein, DNA not given. Found here are some 130,000 distinct CDR3 sequences; the top ten clones hold 0.59%. Their antigen targets remain unknown. Sequencing used naive CXCR3+ CD8+ T cells from blood. Subset: CD45RO-CCR7+CD27+CD95- naive CD8+ T cells expressing CXCR3 (TNR3+). Every receptor here comes from a human donor in good health. Some clones in this sample may be carry-over from other donors' samples.

The genes are TRBV2 and TRBJ2-7. Germline CDR1 SNHLY, CDR2 FYNNEI. This CDR3 is built from 13 residues. Here the CDR3 reads CASSHTSAYEQYF.

V is TRBV19 and J is TRBJ2-1; there is no DNA to check the TCRdb D call of TRBD2. The V gene's germline CDR1 is LNHDA and CDR2 SQIVND (reference sequence). The CDR3 totals 13 residues. The CDR3: CASKVPGVNEQFF.

The CDR3 reads CASSQEGSSYNEQFF. V usage is TRBV4-3 and J usage is TRBJ2-1. This CDR3 region has 15 residues. CDR1 and CDR2 (germline): LGHNA, YSLEER.

V and J are TRBV4-2 and TRBJ2-1; the TCRdb D gene call, TRBD2, has no DNA to confirm it. The germline V gene has CDR1 LGHNA and CDR2 YNFKEQ. The CDR3 has 12 residues. CDR3 amino acids: CASSLSEFEQFF.

The rearrangement links TRBV27 to TRBJ1-2; TCRdb names TRBD1, which stays unverified in the absence of DNA. Germline V lookup: CDR1 MNHEY, CDR2 SMNVEV (reference sequence). CDR3 length equals 15 residues. This chain's CDR3 is CASRSSGGSGYGYTF.

The rearrangement joins TRBV29-1 to TRBJ1-1; TCRdb proposes TRBD1, but this gene call is untestable without DNA. This CDR3 is 12 amino acids long. Germline V gene lookup returns CDR1 SQVTM and CDR2 ANQGSEA. This chain's CDR3 is CSVPGQGDEAFF. Looking up the rest from reference TRBV29-1 and TRBJ1-1 gives the full variable domain: SAVISQKPSRDICQRGTSLTIQCQVDSQVTMMFWYRQQPGQSLTLIATANQGSEATYESGFVIDKFPISRPNLTFSTLTVSNMSPEDSSIYLCSVPGQGDEAFFGQGTRLTVV.

The chain carries TRBV7-9 and TRBJ2-3; the TCRdb D gene call, TRBD2, has no DNA to confirm it. Germline V lookup: CDR1 SEHNR, CDR2 FQNEAQ (reference sequence). CDR3 length: 15 amino acids. The CDR3 spells CASSSVAGGTDTQYF.

The chain recombines TRBV6-1 with TRBJ2-1; TCRdb outputs TRBD2, but without DNA this stays unchecked. The CDR3 is made up of 17 amino acids. From germline, CDR1 is MNHNS and CDR2 SASEGT. The CDR3 is CASSDWTSGDTYNERFF.

The CDR3 reads CASSLGGDSSGPYYGYTF. V usage is TRBV5-6 and J usage is TRBJ1-2; the TRBD1 assignment by TCRdb is unverifiable without DNA. Germline V gives CDR1 SGHDT, CDR2 YYEEEE. The CDR3 is 18 residues long.

The chain links TRBV28 to TRBJ2-3; the TCRdb call, TRBD2, lacks DNA for checking. CDR1 and CDR2 from the germline V gene are MDHEN and SYDVKM. The CDR3 length is 15 residues. CDR3: CASSLAGGPTDTQYF.

CDR3 amino acids: CASTNLGGDETQYF. This sequence joins TRBV12-3 or TRBV12-4 and TRBJ2-5; TCRdb's assignment of TRBD2 cannot be checked, as there is no DNA. The CDR3 covers 14 residues.

The chain is built from TRBV29-1 and TRBJ1-2; TCRdb selects TRBD1, and the lack of DNA leaves this call unchecked. CDR1 SQVTM and CDR2 ANQGSEA come from the germline V gene. The CDR3 totals 17 residues. The CDR3 sequence is CSVGGSPGQGYEYGYTF.

V is TRBV27 and J is TRBJ2-5. The CDR3 covers 13 residues. Germline V gene sequence: CDR1 MNHEY, CDR2 SMNVEV (reference sequence). CDR3 amino acids: CASSLSGRETQYF.

The chain couples TRBV28 to TRBJ1-1; TCRdb designates TRBD1, a call that cannot be tested without DNA. The germline CDR1 and CDR2 sequences are MDHEN and SYDVKM. The CDR3 has 15 residues. The CDR3 sequence is CASSPWGGLSTEAFF.

V usage is TRBV2 and J usage is TRBJ2-3; TCRdb's assignment of TRBD2 cannot be checked, as there is no DNA. CDR1 is SNHLY and CDR2 is FYNNEI in the germline V gene. This CDR3 is built from 16 residues. CDR3 in amino acids: CASSAWAAGESDTQYF.